One and the same sample provided the 4 T cell receptor beta chains below, sequenced in a study of T cells in Graves' hyperthyroidism and ophthalmopathy. Amplification of TCR beta CDR3 regions was performed using RNA transcripts as template. HTBI primers were the set used in a first-round RT-PCR of the TCR CDR3. From the multiplex PCR reads, TCRdb called clonotypes with MiXCR, one entry per CDR3 protein. The sample has a few hundred thousand distinct CDR3 sequences; 15% to 19% are singletons. Material for sequencing was blood. Receptors were obtained from a woman aged 18-29 years with Graves' hyperthyroidism that later progressed to Graves' ophthalmopathy.

The CDR3 nucleotides read TGTGCCAGCAGTTCCGCCCGGGGCCGCCGCACCCAGCTGTTTTTT. Its translation: CASSSARGRRTQLFF. V usage is TRBV2 and J usage is TRBJ2-2, with D possibly being TRBD1 or TRBD2 (5 bases each). The CDR3 consists of 15 residues. Trimming took off 5 bases at V and 12 bases at J, with 22 bases between the two ends. The V gene's germline CDR1 is SNHLY and CDR2 FYNNEI.

The V and J genes are TRBV29-1 and TRBJ1-2, with D uncertain. The CDR3 is made up of 12 amino acids. Germline CDR1 and CDR2: SQVTM and ANQGSEA. Trimming stripped 2 bases from V and 6 bases from J, with 10 bases between. The CDR3 region has the DNA TGCAGCGTTGAACGGGGTACGCATGGCTACACCTTC. It translates to CSVERGTHGYTF. Variable domain in full (rest from reference TRBV29-1 and TRBJ1-2): SAVISQKPSRDICQRGTSLTIQCQVDSQVTMMFWYRQQPGQSLTLIATANQGSEATYESGFVIDKFPISRPNLTFSTLTVSNMSPEDSSIYLCSVERGTHGYTFGSGTRLTVV.

This clonotype was picked up many times. The V and J genes are TRBV12-3 or TRBV12-4 and TRBJ1-1; the D gene is possibly TRBD1 (5 bases). This CDR3 region has 13 residues. Trimming removed 3 bases from V and 5 bases from J, with 10 bases in between. The CDR3 DNA follows: TGTGCCAGCAGTTTTTCCAGGGCAACTGAAGCTTTCTTT. Translating gives CASSFSRATEAFF.

The sample holds many counts of this clonotype. The V call is TRBV3-1, the J call TRBJ2-2, with 9 bases that match TRBD2. CDR3 length equals 18 residues. The V gene end was trimmed by 0 bases and the J gene end by 4 bases; junction bases not matched to a gene: 9. CDR1 LGHDT and CDR2 YNNKEL come from the germline V gene (reference sequence). The CDR3 sequence: CASSQDGSGRWFTGELFF. The DNA for the CDR3 is TGTGCCAGCAGCCAAGACGGTAGCGGGAGATGGTTCACCGGGGAGCTGTTTTTT.